This TCR beta chain was retrieved from a study of T cell changes during pregnancy in multiple sclerosis. CDR3 length: 15 residues. Trimming pared 2 bases from V and 7 bases from J, leaving 14 bases between. CDR1 is MDHEN, CDR2 SYDVKM, per germline. Only in-frame clones appear in the TCRdb table, and some are missing; sequencing was by immunoSEQ multiplex PCR. The sample has about 60,000 clones; just over 90% are singletons. V is TRBV28 and J is TRBJ1-4, with D tentatively TRBD1 (5 bases). This receptor was identified in a female donor with multiple sclerosis, enrolled in a pregnancy study. Sequencing was performed on peripheral blood, taken after pregnancy. The CDR3 sequence is CASSLNLETVEKLFF. In nucleotides, the CDR3 is TGTGCCAGCAGTTTAAATCTAGAGACAGTTGAAAAACTGTTTTTT.